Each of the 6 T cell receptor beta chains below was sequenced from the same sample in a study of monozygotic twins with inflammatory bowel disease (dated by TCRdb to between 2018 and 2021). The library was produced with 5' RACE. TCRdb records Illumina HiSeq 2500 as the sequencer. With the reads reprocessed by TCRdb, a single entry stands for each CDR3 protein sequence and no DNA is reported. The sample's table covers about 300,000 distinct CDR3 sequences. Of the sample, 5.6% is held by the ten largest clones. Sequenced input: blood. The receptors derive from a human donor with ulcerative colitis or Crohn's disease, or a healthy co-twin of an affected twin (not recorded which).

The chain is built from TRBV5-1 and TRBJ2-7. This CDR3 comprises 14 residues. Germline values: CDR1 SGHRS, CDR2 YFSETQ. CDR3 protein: CASSLHPSSHEQYF.

The CDR3 spells CASSLGLRTDTQYF. V is TRBV5-6 and J is TRBJ2-3. Looked up from germline, CDR1 is SGHDT and CDR2 is YYEEEE. The length of the CDR3 is 14 residues.

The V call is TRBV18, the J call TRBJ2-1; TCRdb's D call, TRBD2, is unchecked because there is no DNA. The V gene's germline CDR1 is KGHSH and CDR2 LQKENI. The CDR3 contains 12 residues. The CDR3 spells CASSPDSHEQFF.

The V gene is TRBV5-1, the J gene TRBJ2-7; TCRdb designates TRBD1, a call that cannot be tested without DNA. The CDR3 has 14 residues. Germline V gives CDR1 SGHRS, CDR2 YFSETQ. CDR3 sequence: CASSRDNSPTGQYF.

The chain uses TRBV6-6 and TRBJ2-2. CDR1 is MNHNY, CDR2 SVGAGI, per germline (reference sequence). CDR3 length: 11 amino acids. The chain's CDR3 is CASSFQRELFF.

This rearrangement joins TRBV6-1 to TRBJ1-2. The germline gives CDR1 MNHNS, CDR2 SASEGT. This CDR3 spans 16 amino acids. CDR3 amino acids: CASTTIRTVLNYGYTF.